Listed here are 23 T cell receptor beta chains from one sample, sequenced in a study of glioma-infiltrating T cells after dendritic cell vaccination. The method was immunoSEQ multiplex PCR; TCRdb's version includes in-frame clones alone and lacks a portion of them. The sample contains tens of thousands of clones, roughly 82% of which appear only once. Source: blood, taken before dendritic cell vaccination. The receptors derive from a human donor with glioblastoma.

CDR3 nucleotide sequence: TGTGCCAGCAGTTTTGAGGGACAGGGGAGGTCTGGCTACACCTTC. Translation: CASSFEGQGRSGYTF. The rearrangement links TRBV28 to TRBJ1-2, with TRBD1 identical over 10 bases. The V and J ends lost 3 bases and 7 bases, in that order; junction bases with no gene match: 8. Germline V lookup: CDR1 MDHEN, CDR2 SYDVKM. The CDR3 has 15 residues.

This clone appeared a single time. This chain uses TRBV5-1 with TRBJ2-5; TRBD2 aligns across 10 bases. Germline trimming cut 3 bases from V and 4 bases from J; bases unmatched to any gene: 12. This CDR3 has 17 residues. Germline CDR1 reads SGHRS; CDR2 reads YFSETQ. Here the CDR3 DNA reads TGCGCCAGCAGCTCGCCCCGGGCTAGCGGGGGTGGAGAGACCCAGTACTTC. Protein sequence: CASSSPRASGGGETQYF.

CDR3 sequence reads: CASSPRQGTGEAFF. Here the CDR3 DNA reads TGTGCCAGCTCACCGCGACAGGGAACGGGTGAAGCTTTCTTT. The chain employs TRBV18 and TRBJ1-1; 7 bases agree with TRBD1. With 3 bases clipped from V and 7 bases from J, the junction kept 8 bases outside the gene matches. From germline, CDR1 is KGHSH and CDR2 LQKENI. This CDR3 comprises 14 residues.

This clone appeared once. This chain connects TRBV6-5 to TRBJ2-2; the match to TRBD2 covers 7 bases. The V gene end was trimmed by 6 bases and the J gene end by 6 bases; junction bases not matched to a gene: 10. Germline values: CDR1 MNHEY, CDR2 SVGAGI. This CDR3 contains 15 residues. The CDR3 here is CASRTSGGRPGELFF. As DNA, the CDR3 is TGTGCCAGCAGGACGTCGGGCGGGAGACCCGGGGAGCTGTTTTTT.

This chain connects TRBV5-1 to TRBJ1-2; weak D call: TRBD1 (6 bases). Germline lookup yields CDR1 SGHRS and CDR2 YFSETQ. Trimming took 5 bases from V and 5 from J, leaving 16 bases between them. There are 14 residues in the CDR3. The CDR3 reads CASRQGQGRYGYTF. The CDR3 coding sequence is TGCGCCAGCAGACAGGGCCAGGGAAGGTATGGCTACACCTTC.

In this sample, this clone turned up once. The chain is built from TRBV6-6 and TRBJ2-7; TRBD1 aligns across 8 bases. The CDR3 is 13 amino acids. Germline assignment: CDR1 MNHNY and CDR2 SVGAGI (reference sequence). J was trimmed by 6 bases and V by 2 bases; bases with no gene match: 3. The CDR3 DNA is TGTGCCAGCAGTTACCAAACAGGGGGCGAGCAGTACTTC. It is translated as CASSYQTGGEQYF.

The chain couples TRBV2 to TRBJ1-2; 7 bases are shared with TRBD1. The V and J ends lost 6 bases and 1 base, in that order; junction bases with no gene match: 11. Looked up from germline, CDR1 is SNHLY and CDR2 is FYNNEI. This CDR3 is built from 16 residues. CDR3 in amino acids: CASSQPDRVGNYGYTF. CDR3 nucleotide sequence: TGTGCCAGCAGCCAGCCCGACAGGGTGGGTAACTATGGCTACACCTTC.

This chain connects TRBV29-1 to TRBJ1-1; unclear D gene. CDR3 length equals 12 residues. The V end was cut by 7 bases, the J end by 4 bases, with 13 bases between. Germline CDR1 is SQVTM and CDR2 is ANQGSEA. The CDR3 DNA is TGCAGCGAGTCGAGGGCCAGCACTGAAGCTTTCTTT. It specifies CSESRASTEAFF. Full variable domain (remainder filled in from reference TRBV29-1 and TRBJ1-1): SAVISQKPSRDICQRGTSLTIQCQVDSQVTMMFWYRQQPGQSLTLIATANQGSEATYESGFVIDKFPISRPNLTFSTLTVSNMSPEDSSIYLCSESRASTEAFFGQGTRLTVV.

V and J are TRBV9 and TRBJ2-7; 7 nucleotides line up with TRBD2. The V segment lost 3 bases and the J segment 7 bases; nucleotides outside the gene matches: 4. The germline V gene has CDR1 SGDLS and CDR2 YYNGEE. This CDR3 contains 12 residues. This CDR3 reads CASSEGGVEQYF. CDR3 in DNA: TGTGCCAGCAGCGAGGGAGGGGTGGAGCAGTACTTC.

The chain joins TRBV19 to TRBJ1-1; tentatively, D is TRBD1 (5 bases). The CDR3 extends over 13 amino acids. Trimming took off 6 bases at V and 0 bases at J, with 8 bases between the two ends. The germline V gene has CDR1 LNHDA and CDR2 SQIVND (reference sequence). CDR3: CASSSQVNTEAFF. The CDR3 DNA follows: TGTGCCAGTAGCTCACAGGTGAACACTGAAGCTTTCTTT.

Concerning this clone itself: The same CDR3 is also encoded by other DNA sequences in this sample. V and J are TRBV19 and TRBJ2-2; TRBD1 agrees at 8 bases. The CDR3 is 14 amino acids. V trimming: 6 bases; J trimming: 2 bases; junction bases outside the gene matches: 2. Germline CDR1 is LNHDA and CDR2 is SQIVND (reference sequence). The CDR3 sequence is CASSGQGNTGELFF. Here the CDR3 DNA reads TGTGCCAGTAGCGGACAGGGAAACACCGGGGAGCTGTTTTTT. The full variable domain, rest sourced from reference TRBV19 and TRBJ2-2, is DGGITQSPKYLFRKEGQNVTLSCEQNLNHDAMYWYRQDPGQGLRLIYYSQIVNDFQKGDIAEGYSVSREKKESFPLTVTSAQKNPTAFYLCASSGQGNTGELFFGEGSRLTVL.

The CDR3 protein is CASSGLGTEAFF. In DNA form, the CDR3 reads TGTGCCAGCAGCGGGCTCGGCACTGAAGCTTTCTTT. The chain carries TRBV7-9 and TRBJ1-1; D not resolved. The germline CDR1 and CDR2 sequences are SEHNR and FQNEAQ (reference sequence). CDR3 length: 12 residues. The V end was cut by 5 bases, the J end by 4 bases, with 8 bases between.

The rearrangement uses TRBV2 and TRBJ1-2, with a possible D match to TRBD1 (6 bases). With 6 bases removed from V and 1 base from J, the gap between germline ends came to 9 bases. The germline V gene encodes CDR1 SNHLY and CDR2 FYNNEI. The CDR3 spans 13 residues. The CDR3 coding sequence is TGTGCCAGCAGGAGACAGGTTAACTATGGCTACACCTTC. Encoded protein: CASRRQVNYGYTF.

The chain links TRBV4-1 to TRBJ2-3, with a weak D call TRBD1 (6 bases). Trimming removed 0 bases from V and 3 bases from J, with 10 bases in between. The germline V gene encodes CDR1 MGHRA and CDR2 YSYEKL. This CDR3 contains 15 residues. The CDR3 DNA is TGCGCCAGCAGCCAAGACCTCACAGGGACAGATACGCAGTATTTT. This encodes CASSQDLTGTDTQYF.

The chain links TRBV19 to TRBJ2-5; 9 nucleotides align to TRBD1. V was pared by 7 bases and J by 3 bases, with 6 bases of the junction left unmatched. The V gene's germline CDR1 is LNHDA and CDR2 SQIVND (reference sequence). This CDR3 has 14 amino acids. CDR3: CASTGTGSEETQYF. In nucleotides, the CDR3 is TGTGCCAGTACGGGGACAGGGTCAGAAGAGACCCAGTACTTC.

J is TRBJ2-7 and V is TRBV29-1, with 7 nucleotides matching TRBD1. Germline-derived CDR1 and CDR2 are SQVTM and ANQGSEA. V shed 7 bases, J shed 0 bases, and the junction held 3 bases outside the gene matches. The CDR3 has 12 residues. The CDR3 spells CSAGQYSYEQYF. The DNA of the CDR3 is TGCAGCGCGGGACAGTACTCCTACGAGCAGTACTTC.

The chain combines TRBV7-2 with TRBJ1-2; D is ambiguous. Trimming took off 1 base at V and 2 bases at J, with 17 bases between the two ends. This CDR3 spans 17 amino acids. The V gene's germline CDR1 is SGHTA and CDR2 FQGNSA. The CDR3 reads CASSLVSERLSNYGYTF. CDR3 bases: TGTGCCAGCAGCTTAGTGTCAGAAAGACTATCAAACTATGGCTACACCTTC.

V is TRBV19 and J is TRBJ1-4, with 8 bases fitting TRBD1. Germline lookup yields CDR1 LNHDA and CDR2 SQIVND (reference sequence). This CDR3 has 15 amino acids. Trimming removed 5 bases from V and 8 bases from J; junction bases left unmatched: 10. CDR3 protein: CASSLRQGPREKLFF. CDR3 DNA: TGTGCCAGTAGTCTCAGACAGGGGCCGAGGGAAAAACTGTTTTTT. Using reference TRBV19 and TRBJ1-4 for the parts outside the CDR3, the full variable domain is DGGITQSPKYLFRKEGQNVTLSCEQNLNHDAMYWYRQDPGQGLRLIYYSQIVNDFQKGDIAEGYSVSREKKESFPLTVTSAQKNPTAFYLCASSLRQGPREKLFFGSGTQLSVL.

V gene TRBV5-1 combines with J gene TRBJ2-5, with 9 bases aligning to TRBD2. In germline, CDR1 is SGHRS, CDR2 YFSETQ. J lost 2 bases, V lost 6 bases, and 5 bases had no gene match. The CDR3 runs to 14 residues. The CDR3 region has the DNA TGCGCCAGCACTAGCGGGGTGTTTCAAGAGACCCAGTACTTC. Amino acids: CASTSGVFQETQYF.

V gene TRBV5-1 combines with J gene TRBJ2-2; no definite D call. The V and J ends lost 1 base and 1 base respectively, with 5 bases between them. This CDR3 has 14 residues. Germline V gene data show CDR1 as SGHRS and CDR2 as YFSETQ. The CDR3 is CASSLILNTGELFF. The CDR3 nucleotides read TGCGCCAGCAGCTTGATCCTGAACACCGGGGAGCTGTTTTTT.

The sample holds a few counts of this clone. This chain connects TRBV5-1 to TRBJ1-2, with D maybe TRBD1 (5 bases). Trimming removed 3 bases from V and 5 bases from J, with 11 bases in between. The germline gives CDR1 SGHRS, CDR2 YFSETQ. CDR3 size: 13 residues. The CDR3 here is CASSSDQGYGYTF. The CDR3 nucleotides read TGCGCCAGCAGCTCCGACCAGGGATATGGCTACACCTTC. The entire variable domain, with the rest obtained from reference TRBV5-1 and TRBJ1-2, is as follows: KAGVTQTPRYLIKTRGQQVTLSCSPISGHRSVSWYQQTPGQGLQFLFEYFSETQRNKGNFPGRFSGRQFSNSRSEMNVSTLELGDSALYLCASSSDQGYGYTFGSGTRLTVV.

The chain joins TRBV19 to TRBJ2-1; 7 bases are shared with TRBD1. Germline V gene lookup returns CDR1 LNHDA and CDR2 SQIVND (reference sequence). The CDR3 runs 15 residues. J gave up 6 bases and V 3 bases, and 8 bases lay outside the gene matches. As DNA, the CDR3 is TGTGCCAGTAGTATGAACCCGGGACAGTTCAATGAGCAGTTCTTC. This codes for CASSMNPGQFNEQFF.

This clone was detected only a few times. The chain couples TRBV7-3 to TRBJ1-1; D is ambiguous. With 5 bases removed from V and 0 bases from J, the gap between germline ends came to 10 bases. There are 14 residues in the CDR3. Per germline, CDR1 SGHTA and CDR2 FQGTGA. The CDR3 reads CASSLSALNTEAFF. The CDR3 DNA reads TGTGCCAGCAGCCTGTCAGCGTTGAACACTGAAGCTTTCTTT.